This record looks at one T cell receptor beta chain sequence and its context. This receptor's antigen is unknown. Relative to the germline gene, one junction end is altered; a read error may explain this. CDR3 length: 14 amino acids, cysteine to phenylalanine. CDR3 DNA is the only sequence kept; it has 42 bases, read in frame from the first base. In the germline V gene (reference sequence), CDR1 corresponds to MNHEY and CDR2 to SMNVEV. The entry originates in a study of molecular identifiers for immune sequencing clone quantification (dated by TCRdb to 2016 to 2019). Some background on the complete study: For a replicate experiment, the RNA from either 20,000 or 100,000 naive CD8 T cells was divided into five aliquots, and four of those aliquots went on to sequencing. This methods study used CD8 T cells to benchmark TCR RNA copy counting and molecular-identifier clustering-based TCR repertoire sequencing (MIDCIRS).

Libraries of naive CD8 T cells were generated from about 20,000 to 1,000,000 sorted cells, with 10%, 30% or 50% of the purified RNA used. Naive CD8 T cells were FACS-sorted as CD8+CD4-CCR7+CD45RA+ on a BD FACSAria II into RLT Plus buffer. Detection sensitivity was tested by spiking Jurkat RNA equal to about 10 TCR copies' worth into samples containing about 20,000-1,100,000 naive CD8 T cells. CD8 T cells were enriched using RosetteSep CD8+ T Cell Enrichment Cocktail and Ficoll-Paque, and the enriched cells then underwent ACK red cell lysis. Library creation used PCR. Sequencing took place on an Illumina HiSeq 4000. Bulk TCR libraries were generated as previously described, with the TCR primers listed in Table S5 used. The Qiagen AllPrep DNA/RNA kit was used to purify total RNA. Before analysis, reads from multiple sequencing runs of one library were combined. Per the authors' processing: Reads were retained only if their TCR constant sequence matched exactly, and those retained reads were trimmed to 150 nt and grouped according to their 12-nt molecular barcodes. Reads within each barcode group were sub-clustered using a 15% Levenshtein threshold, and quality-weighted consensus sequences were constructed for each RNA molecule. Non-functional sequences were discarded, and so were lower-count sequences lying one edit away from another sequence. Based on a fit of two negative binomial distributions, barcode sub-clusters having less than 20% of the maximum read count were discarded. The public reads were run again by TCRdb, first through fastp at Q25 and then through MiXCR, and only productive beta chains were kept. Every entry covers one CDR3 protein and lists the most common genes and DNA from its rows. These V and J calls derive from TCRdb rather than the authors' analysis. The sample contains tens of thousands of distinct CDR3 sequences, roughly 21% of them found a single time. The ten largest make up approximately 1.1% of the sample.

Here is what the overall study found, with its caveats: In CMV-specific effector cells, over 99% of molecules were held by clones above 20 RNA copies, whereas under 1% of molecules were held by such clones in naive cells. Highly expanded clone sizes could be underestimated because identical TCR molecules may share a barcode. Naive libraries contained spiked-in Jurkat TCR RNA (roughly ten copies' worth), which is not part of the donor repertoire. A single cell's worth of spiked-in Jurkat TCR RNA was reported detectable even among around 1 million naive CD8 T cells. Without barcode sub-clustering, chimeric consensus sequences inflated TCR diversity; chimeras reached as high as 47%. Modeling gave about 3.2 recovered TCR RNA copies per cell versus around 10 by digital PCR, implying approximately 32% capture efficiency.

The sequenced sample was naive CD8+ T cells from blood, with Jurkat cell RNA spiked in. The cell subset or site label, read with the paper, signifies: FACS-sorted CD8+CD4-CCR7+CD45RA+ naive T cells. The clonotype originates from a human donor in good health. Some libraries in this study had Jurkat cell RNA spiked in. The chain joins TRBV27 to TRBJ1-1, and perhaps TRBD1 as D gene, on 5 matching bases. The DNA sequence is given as TGTGCCAGCACCCCCGACAGTAGGTGGACTGAAGCTTCCTTT. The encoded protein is CASTPDSRWTEASF.